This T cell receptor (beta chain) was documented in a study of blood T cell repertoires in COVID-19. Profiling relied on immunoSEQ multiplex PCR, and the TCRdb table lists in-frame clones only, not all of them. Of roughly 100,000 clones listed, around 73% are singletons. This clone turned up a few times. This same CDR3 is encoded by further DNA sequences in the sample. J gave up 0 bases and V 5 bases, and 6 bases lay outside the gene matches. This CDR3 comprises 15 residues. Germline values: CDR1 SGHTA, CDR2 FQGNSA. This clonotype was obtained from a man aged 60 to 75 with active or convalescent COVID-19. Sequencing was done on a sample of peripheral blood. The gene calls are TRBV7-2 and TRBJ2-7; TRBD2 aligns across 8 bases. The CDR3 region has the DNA TGTGCCAGCAGCCTGACTAGCGTGAGCTCCTACGAGCAGTACTTC. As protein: CASSLTSVSSYEQYF.